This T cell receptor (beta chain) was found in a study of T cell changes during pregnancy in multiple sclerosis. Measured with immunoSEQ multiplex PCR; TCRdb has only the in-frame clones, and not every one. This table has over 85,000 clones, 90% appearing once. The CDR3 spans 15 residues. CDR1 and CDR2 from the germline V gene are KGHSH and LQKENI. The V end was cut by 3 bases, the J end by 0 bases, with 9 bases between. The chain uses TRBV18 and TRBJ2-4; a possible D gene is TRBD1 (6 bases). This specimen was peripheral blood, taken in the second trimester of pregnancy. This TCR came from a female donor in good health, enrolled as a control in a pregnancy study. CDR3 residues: CASSPPDRAKNIQYF. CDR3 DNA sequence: TGTGCCAGCTCACCCCCGGACAGAGCCAAAAACATTCAGTACTTC. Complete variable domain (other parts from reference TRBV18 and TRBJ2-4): NAGVMQNPRHLVRRRGQEARLRCSPMKGHSHVYWYRQLPEEGLKFMVYLQKENIIDESGMPKERFSAEFPKEGPSILRIQQVVRGDSAAYFCASSPPDRAKNIQYFGAGTRLSVL.